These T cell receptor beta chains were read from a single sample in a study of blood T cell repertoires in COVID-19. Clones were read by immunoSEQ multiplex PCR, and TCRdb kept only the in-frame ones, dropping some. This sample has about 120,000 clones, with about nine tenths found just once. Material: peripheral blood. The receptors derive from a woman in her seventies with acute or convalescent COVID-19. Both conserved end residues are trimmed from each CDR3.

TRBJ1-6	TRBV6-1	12	ASSDRQINSPLH
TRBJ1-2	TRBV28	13	ASNPRQIVNYGYT
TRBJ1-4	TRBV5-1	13	ASSPTGLLNEKLF
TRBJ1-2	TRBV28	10	ASIQTGYGYT
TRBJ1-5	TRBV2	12	ASSGTGGGQPQH
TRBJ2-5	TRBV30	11	AWSVPGAETQY
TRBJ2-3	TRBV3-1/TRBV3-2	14	ASSRSGLAGGRTQY
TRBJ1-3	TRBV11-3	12	ASSFGREGNTIY
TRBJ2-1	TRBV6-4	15	ASSDSWGDGVYNEQF
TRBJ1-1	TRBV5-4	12	ASSGETANTEAF
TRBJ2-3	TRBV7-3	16	ASSRGLAGGSSTDTQY
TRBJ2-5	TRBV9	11	ASSVGLQETQY
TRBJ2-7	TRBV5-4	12	ASSLDRGRNEQY
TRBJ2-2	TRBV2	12	ASRPTVNTGELF
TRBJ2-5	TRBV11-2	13	ASSRGRGGQETQY
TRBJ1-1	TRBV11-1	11	ASSLVEDTEAF
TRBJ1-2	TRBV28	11	ASISQGAGGYT
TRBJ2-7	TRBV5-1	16	ASSAPTIGAGLTYEQY
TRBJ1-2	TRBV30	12	AWSPQTGPFGYT
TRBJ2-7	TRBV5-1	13	ASSLAGEGGYEQY
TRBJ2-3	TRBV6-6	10	ASSKVEGTQY
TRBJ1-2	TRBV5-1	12	ASSSTGFSSGYT
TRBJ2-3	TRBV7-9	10	ASSPGVDTQY